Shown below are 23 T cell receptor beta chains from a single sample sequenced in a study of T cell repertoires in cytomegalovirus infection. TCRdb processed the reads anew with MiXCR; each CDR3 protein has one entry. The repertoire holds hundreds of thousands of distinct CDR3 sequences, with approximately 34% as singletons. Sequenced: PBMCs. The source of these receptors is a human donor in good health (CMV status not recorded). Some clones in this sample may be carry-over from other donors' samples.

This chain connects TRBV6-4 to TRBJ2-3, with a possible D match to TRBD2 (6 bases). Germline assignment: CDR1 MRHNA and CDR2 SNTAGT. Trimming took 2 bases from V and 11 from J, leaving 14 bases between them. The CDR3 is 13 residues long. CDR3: CASSDREVGGQYF. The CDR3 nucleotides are TGTGCCAGCAGTGACAGGGAGGTCGGTGGGCAGTATTTT.

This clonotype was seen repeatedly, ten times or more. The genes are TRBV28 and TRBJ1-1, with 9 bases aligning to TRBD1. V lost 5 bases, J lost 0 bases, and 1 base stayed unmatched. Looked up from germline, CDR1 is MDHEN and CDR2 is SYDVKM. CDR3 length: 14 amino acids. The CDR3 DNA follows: TGTGCCAGCAGTCGGACAGGGGTGAACACTGAAGCTTTCTTT. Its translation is CASSRTGVNTEAFF. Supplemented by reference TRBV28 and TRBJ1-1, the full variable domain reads DVKVTQSSRYLVKRTGEKVFLECVQDMDHENMFWYRQDPGLGLRLIYFSYDVKMKEKGDIPEGYSVSREKKERFSLILESASTNQTSMYLCASSRTGVNTEAFFGQGTRLTVV.

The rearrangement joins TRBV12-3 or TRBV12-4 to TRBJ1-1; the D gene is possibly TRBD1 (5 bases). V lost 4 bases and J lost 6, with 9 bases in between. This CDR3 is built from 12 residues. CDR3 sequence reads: CASSSGGPEAFF. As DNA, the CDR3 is TGTGCCAGCAGTTCGGGGGGTCCTGAAGCTTTCTTT.

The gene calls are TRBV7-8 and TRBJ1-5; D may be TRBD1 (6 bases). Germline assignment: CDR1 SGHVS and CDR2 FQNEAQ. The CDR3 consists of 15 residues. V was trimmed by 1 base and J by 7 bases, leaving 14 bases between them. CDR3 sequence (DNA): TGTGCCAGCAGCTTAGATGGGACATTAAACCAGCCCCAGCATTTT. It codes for CASSLDGTLNQPQHF.

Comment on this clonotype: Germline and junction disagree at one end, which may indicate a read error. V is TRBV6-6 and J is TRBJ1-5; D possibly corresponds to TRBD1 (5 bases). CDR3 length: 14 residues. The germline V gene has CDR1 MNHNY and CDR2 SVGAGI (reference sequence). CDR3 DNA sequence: TGTGCCAGCAGTCCGGGGGAGCGGTGGCAGCCCCAGCCTTTT. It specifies CASSPGERWQPQPF.

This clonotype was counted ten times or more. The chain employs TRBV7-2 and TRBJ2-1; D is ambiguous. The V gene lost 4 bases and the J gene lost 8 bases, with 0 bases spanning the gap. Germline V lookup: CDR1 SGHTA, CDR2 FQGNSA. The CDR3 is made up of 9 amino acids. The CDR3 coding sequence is TGTGCCAGCAGCTATGAGCAGTTCTTC. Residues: CASSYEQFF. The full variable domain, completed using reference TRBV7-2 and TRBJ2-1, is GAGVSQSPSNKVTEKGKDVELRCDPISGHTALYWYRQSLGQGLEFLIYFQGNSAPDKSGLPSDRFSAERTGGSVSTLTIQRTQQEDSAVYLCASSYEQFFGPGTRLTVL.

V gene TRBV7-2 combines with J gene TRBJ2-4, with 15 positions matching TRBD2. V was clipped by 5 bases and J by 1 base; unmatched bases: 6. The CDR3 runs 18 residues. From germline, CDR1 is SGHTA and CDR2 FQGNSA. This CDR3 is CASSLWTSGGVAKNIQYF. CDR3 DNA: TGTGCCAGCAGCCTCTGGACTAGCGGGGGGGTGGCCAAAAACATTCAGTACTTC.

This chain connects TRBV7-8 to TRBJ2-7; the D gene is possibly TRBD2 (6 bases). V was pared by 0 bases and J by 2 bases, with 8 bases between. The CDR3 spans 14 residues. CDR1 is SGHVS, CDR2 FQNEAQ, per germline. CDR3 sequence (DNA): TGTGCCAGCAGCTTAGCGGCTAGCGCCTACGAGCAGTACTTC. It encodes CASSLAASAYEQYF.

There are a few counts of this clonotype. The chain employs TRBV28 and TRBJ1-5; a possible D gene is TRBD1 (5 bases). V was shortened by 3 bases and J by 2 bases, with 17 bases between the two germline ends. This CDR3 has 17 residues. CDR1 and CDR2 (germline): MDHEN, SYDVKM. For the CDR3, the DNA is TGTGCCAGCAGTTTGGATCGGTGGGGGATAGGCAATCAGCCCCAGCATTTT. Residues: CASSLDRWGIGNQPQHF.

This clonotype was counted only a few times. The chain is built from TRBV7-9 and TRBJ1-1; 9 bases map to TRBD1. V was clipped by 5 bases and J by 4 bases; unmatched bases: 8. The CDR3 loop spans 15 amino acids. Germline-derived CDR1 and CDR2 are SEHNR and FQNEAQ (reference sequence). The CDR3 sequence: CASSLEQGALTEAFF. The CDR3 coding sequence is TGTGCCAGCAGCCTAGAACAGGGGGCGCTCACTGAAGCTTTCTTT.

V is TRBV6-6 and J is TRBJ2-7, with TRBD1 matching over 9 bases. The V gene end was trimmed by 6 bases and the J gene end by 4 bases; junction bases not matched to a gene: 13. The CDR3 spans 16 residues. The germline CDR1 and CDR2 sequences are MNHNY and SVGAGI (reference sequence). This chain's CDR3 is CASSPDWTGVFYEQYF. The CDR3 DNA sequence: TGTGCCAGCAGCCCGGATTGGACAGGGGTTTTTTACGAGCAGTACTTC.

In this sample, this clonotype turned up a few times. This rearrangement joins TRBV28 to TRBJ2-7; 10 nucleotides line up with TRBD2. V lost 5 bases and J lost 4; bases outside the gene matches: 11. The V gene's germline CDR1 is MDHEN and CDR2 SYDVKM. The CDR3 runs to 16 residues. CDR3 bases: TGTGCCAGCAGTCTCCCCTCTAGCGGGGGAGGGTACGAGCAGTACTTC. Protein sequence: CASSLPSSGGGYEQYF. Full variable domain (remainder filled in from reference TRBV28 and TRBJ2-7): DVKVTQSSRYLVKRTGEKVFLECVQDMDHENMFWYRQDPGLGLRLIYFSYDVKMKEKGDIPEGYSVSREKKERFSLILESASTNQTSMYLCASSLPSSGGGYEQYFGPGTRLTVT.

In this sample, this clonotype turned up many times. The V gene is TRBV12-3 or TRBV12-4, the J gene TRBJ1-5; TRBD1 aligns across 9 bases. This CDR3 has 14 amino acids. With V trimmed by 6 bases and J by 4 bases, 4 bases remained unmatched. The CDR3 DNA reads TGTGCCAGCAGGCTTGGGACAGGGAATCAGCCCCAGCATTTT. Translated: CASRLGTGNQPQHF.

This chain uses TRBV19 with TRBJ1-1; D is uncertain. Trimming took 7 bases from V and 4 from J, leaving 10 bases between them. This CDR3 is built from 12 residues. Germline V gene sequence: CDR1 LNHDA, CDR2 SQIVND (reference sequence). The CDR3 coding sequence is TGTGCCAGTAACGATTGGAGCACTGAAGCTTTCTTT. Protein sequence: CASNDWSTEAFF.

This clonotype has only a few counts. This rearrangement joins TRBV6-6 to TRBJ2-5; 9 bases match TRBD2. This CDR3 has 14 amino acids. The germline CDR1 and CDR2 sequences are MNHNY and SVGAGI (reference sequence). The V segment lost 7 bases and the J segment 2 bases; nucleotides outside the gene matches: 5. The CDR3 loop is CASNLAGPQETQYF. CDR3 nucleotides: TGTGCCAGCAACCTAGCGGGACCTCAAGAGACCCAGTACTTC.

The CDR3 DNA reads TGTGCCAGCAGCCACGTCCAAGGGACTAGCGGTAATCTACTCGAGACCCAGTACTTC. This translates into CASSHVQGTSGNLLETQYF. This chain joins TRBV7-9 and TRBJ2-5; 11 nucleotides match TRBD2. This CDR3 is built from 19 residues. Germline CDR1 SEHNR, CDR2 FQNEAQ (reference sequence). The ends lost 5 bases at V and 5 bases at J; junction bases unmatched: 19.

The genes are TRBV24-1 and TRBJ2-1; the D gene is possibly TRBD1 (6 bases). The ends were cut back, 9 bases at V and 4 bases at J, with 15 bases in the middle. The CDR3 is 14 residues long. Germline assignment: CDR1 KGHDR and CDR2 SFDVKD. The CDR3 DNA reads TGTGCCACCCAAGGGGGATTCGGGTACAATGAGCAGTTCTTC. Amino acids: CATQGGFGYNEQFF.

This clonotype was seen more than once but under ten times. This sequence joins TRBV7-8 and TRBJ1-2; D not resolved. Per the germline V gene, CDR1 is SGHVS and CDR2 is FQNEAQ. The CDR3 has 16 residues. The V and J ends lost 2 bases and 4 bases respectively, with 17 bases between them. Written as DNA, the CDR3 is TGTGCCAGCAGCTTACCAATAGAGGAAGAGGGCTATGGCTACACCTTC. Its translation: CASSLPIEEEGYGYTF.

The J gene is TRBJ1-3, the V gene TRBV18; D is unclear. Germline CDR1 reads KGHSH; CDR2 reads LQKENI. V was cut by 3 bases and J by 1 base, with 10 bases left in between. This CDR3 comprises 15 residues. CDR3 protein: CASSPARPSGNTIYF. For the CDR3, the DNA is TGTGCCAGCTCACCGGCACGGCCTTCTGGAAACACCATATATTTT.

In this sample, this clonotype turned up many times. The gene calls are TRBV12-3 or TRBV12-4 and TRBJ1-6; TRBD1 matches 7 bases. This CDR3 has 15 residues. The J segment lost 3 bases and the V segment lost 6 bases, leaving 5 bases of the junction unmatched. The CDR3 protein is CASRAGGSYNSPLHF. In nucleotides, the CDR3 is TGTGCCAGCAGGGCAGGGGGGAGCTATAATTCACCCCTCCACTTT.

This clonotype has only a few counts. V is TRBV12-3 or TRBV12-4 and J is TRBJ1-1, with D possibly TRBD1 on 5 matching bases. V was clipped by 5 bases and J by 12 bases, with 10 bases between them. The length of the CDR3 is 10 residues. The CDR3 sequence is CASSQGITFF. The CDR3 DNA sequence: TGTGCCAGCAGTCAGGGTATAACTTTCTTT.

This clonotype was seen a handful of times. Written as DNA, the CDR3 is TGTGCCAGCAGCTTAGTGTTCGGGACTAGCGGGAAGACGCAAGAGACCCAGTACTTC. It translates to CASSLVFGTSGKTQETQYF. The chain links TRBV7-8 to TRBJ2-5, with 13 bases aligning to TRBD2. Germline V gene lookup returns CDR1 SGHVS and CDR2 FQNEAQ. The CDR3 totals 19 residues. The V gene end was trimmed by 1 base and the J gene end by 2 bases; junction bases not matched to a gene: 10.

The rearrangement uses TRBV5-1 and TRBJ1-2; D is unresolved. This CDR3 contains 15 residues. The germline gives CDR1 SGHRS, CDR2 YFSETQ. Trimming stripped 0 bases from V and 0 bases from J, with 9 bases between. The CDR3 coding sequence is TGCGCCAGCAGCTTGGACAGACCGACTAACTATGGCTACACCTTC. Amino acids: CASSLDRPTNYGYTF. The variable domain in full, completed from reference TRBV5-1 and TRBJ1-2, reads KAGVTQTPRYLIKTRGQQVTLSCSPISGHRSVSWYQQTPGQGLQFLFEYFSETQRNKGNFPGRFSGRQFSNSRSEMNVSTLELGDSALYLCASSLDRPTNYGYTFGSGTRLTVV.